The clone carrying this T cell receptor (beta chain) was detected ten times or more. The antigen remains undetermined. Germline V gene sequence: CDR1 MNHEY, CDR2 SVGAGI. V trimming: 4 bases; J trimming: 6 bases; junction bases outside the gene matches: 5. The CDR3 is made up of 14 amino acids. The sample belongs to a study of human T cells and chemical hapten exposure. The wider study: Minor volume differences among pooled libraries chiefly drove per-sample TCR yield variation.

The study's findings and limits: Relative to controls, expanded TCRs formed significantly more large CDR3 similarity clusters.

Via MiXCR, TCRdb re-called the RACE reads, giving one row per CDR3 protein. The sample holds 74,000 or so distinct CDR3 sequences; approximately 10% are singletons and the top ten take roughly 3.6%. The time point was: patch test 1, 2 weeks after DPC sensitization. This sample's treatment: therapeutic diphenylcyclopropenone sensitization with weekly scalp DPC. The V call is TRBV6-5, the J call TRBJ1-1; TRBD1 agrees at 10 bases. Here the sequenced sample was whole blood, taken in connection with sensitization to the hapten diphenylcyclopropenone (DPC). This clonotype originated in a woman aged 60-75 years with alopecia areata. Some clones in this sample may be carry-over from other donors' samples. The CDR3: CASSLGQGVSEAFF. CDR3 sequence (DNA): TGTGCCAGCAGTTTAGGACAGGGGGTTTCTGAAGCTTTCTTT.